Sequencing of this TCR beta chain was carried out in a study of control samples from healthy donors and cancer patients. Germline loops: CDR1 SNHLY, CDR2 FYNNEI. The CDR3 length is 11 residues. V dropped 7 bases and J dropped 1 base, with 4 bases sitting between them. This table comes from immunoSEQ multiplex PCR, and its TCRdb copy is limited to in-frame clones, with some not included. The sample includes 57,000 or so clones, almost 90% of them seen just once. This clonotype was sampled from a man in his sixties with colorectal cancer. The chain has TRBV2 and TRBJ2-5; D gene unclear. The specimen sequenced was PBMCs. The CDR3, as DNA: TGTGCCAGCAATCTCCAAGAGACCCAGTACTTC. Its translation: CASNLQETQYF.